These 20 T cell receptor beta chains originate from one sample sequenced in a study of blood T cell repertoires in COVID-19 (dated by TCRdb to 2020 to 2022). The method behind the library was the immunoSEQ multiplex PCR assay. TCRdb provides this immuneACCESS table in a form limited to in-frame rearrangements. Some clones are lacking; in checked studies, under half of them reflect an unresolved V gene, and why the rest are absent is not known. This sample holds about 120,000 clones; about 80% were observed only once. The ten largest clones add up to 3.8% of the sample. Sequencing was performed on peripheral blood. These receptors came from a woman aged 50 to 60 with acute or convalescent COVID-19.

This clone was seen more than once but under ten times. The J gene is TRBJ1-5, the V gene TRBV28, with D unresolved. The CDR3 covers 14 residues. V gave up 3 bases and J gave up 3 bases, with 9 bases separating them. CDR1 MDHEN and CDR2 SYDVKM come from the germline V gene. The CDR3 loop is CASSFSVPNQPQHF. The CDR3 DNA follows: TGTGCCAGCAGTTTCAGCGTTCCCAATCAGCCCCAGCATTTT. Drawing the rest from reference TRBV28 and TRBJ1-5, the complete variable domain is DVKVTQSSRYLVKRTGEKVFLECVQDMDHENMFWYRQDPGLGLRLIYFSYDVKMKEKGDIPEGYSVSREKKERFSLILESASTNQTSMYLCASSFSVPNQPQHFGDGTRLSIL.

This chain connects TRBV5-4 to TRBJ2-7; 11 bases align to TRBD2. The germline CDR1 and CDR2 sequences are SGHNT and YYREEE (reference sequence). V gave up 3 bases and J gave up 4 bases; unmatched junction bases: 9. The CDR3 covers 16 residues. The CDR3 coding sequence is TGTGCCAGCAGCTCGGAAGTGGGACTAGCGGTGTACGAGCAGTACTTC. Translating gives CASSSEVGLAVYEQYF. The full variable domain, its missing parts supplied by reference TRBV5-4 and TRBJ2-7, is ETGVTQSPTHLIKTRGQQVTLRCSSQSGHNTVSWYQQALGQGPQFIFQYYREEENGRGNFPPRFSGLQFPNYSSELNVNALELDDSALYLCASSSEVGLAVYEQYFGPGTRLTVT.

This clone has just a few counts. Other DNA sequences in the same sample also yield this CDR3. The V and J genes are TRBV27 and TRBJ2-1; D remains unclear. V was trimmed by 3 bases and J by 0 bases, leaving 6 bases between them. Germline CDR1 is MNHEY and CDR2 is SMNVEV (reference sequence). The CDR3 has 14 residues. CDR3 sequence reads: CASSFISSYNEQFF. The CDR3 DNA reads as TGTGCCAGCAGTTTTATCTCCTCCTACAATGAGCAGTTCTTC.

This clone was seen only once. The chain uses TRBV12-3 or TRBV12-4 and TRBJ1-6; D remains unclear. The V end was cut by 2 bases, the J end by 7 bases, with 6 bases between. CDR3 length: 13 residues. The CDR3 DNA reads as TGTGCCAGCAGTTTACGCCAGAATTCACCCCTCCACTTT. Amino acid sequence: CASSLRQNSPLHF.

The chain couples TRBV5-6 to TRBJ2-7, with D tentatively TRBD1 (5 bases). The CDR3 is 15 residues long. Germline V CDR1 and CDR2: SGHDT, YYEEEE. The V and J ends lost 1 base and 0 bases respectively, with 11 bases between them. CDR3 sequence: CASSLPRTLSYEQYF. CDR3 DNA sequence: TGTGCCAGCAGCTTGCCACGGACACTCTCCTACGAGCAGTACTTC.

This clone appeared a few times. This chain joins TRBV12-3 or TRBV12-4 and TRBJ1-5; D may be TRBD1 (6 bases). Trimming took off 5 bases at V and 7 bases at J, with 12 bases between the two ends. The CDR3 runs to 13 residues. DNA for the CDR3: TGTGCCAGCAGTCACAGGGAGAACCAGCCCCAGCATTTT. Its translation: CASSHRENQPQHF.

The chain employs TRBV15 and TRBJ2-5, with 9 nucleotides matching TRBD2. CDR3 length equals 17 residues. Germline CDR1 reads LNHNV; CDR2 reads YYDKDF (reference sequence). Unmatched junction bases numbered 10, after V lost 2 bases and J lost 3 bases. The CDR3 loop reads CATSRWGGSGSEETQYF. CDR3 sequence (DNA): TGTGCCACCAGCAGATGGGGGGGTAGCGGGAGTGAAGAGACCCAGTACTTC.

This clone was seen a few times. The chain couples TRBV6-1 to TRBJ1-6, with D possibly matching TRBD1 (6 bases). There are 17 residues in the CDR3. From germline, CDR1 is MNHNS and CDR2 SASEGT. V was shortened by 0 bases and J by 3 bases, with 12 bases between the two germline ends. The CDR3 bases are TGTGCCAGCAGTGAAGCGTTTAGAGGGGGCTATAATTCACCCCTCCACTTT. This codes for CASSEAFRGGYNSPLHF.

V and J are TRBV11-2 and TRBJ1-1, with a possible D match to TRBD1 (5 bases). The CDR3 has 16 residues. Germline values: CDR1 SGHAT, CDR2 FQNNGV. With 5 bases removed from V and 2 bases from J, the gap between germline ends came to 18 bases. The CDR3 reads CASSRLQGKINTEAFF. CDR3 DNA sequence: TGTGCCAGCAGCCGCCTTCAGGGAAAGATCAACACTGAAGCTTTCTTT.

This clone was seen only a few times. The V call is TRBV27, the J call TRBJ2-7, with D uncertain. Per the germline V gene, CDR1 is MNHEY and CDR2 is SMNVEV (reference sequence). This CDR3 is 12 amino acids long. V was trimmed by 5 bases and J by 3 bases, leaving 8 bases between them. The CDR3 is CASSPFLYEQYF. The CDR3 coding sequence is TGTGCCAGCAGTCCCTTTCTCTACGAGCAGTACTTC.

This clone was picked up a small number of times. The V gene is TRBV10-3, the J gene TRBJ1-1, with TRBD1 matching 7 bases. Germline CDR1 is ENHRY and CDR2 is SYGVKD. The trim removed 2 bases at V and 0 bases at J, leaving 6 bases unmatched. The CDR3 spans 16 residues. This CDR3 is CAISEGGRGMNTEAFF. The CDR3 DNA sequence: TGTGCCATCAGTGAGGGGGGCAGGGGGATGAACACTGAAGCTTTCTTT.

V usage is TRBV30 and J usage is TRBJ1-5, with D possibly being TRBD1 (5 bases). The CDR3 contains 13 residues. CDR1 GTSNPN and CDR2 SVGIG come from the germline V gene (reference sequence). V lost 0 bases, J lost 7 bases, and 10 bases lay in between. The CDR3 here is CAWSVSGKQPQHF. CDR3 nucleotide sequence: TGTGCCTGGAGTGTATCAGGGAAACAGCCCCAGCATTTT.

CDR3 residues: CASSLNRYPLSYEQYF. The CDR3 DNA reads TGTGCCAGCAGCTTAAACAGGTATCCCCTCTCCTACGAGCAGTACTTC. The chain employs TRBV7-9 and TRBJ2-7, with D perhaps matching TRBD1 (5 bases). Looked up from germline, CDR1 is SEHNR and CDR2 is FQNEAQ (reference sequence). Trimming took off 2 bases at V and 0 bases at J, with 14 bases between the two ends. CDR3 length: 16 residues.

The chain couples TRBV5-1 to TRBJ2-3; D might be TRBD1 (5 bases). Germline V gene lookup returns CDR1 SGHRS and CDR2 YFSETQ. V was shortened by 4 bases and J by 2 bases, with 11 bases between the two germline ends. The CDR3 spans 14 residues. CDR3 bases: TGCGCCAGCAGCATGACAGATCCCACAGATACGCAGTATTTT. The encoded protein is CASSMTDPTDTQYF.

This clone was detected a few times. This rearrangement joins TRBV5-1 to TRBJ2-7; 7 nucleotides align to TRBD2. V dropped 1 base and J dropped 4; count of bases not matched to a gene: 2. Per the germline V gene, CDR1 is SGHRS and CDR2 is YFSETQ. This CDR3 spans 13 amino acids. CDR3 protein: CASSLTREYEQYF. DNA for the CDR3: TGCGCCAGCAGCTTGACGCGGGAGTACGAGCAGTACTTC.

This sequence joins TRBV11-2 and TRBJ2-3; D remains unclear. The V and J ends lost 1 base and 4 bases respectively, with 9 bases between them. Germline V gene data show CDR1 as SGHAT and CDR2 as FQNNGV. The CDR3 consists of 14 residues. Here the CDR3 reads CASSLGSQSDTQYF. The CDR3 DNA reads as TGTGCCAGCAGCTTAGGCTCCCAGTCAGATACGCAGTATTTT.

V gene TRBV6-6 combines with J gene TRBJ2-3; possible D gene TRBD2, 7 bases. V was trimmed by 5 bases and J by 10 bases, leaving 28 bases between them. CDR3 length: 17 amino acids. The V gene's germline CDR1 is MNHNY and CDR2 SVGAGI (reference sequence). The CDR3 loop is CASSLYKLRGGKEAQYF. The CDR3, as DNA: TGTGCCAGCAGTCTGTACAAACTGAGGGGGGGGAAGGAGGCGCAGTATTTT.

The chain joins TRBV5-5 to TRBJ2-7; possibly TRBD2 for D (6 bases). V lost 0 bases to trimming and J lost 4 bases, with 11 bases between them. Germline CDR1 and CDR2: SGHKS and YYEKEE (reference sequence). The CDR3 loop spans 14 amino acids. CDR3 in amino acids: CASSLALARYEQYF. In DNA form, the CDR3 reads TGTGCCAGCAGCTTGGCTCTAGCGCGGTACGAGCAGTACTTC.

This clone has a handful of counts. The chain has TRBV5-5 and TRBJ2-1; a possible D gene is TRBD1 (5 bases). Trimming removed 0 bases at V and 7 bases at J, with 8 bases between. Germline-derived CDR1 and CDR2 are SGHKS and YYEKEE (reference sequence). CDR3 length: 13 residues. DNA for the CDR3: TGTGCCAGCAGCTTGGACAGGTGGAATGAGCAGTTCTTC. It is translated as CASSLDRWNEQFF.

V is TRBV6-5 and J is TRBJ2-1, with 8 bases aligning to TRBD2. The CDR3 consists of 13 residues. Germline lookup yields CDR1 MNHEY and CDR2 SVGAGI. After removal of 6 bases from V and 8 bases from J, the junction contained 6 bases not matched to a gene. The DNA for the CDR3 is TGTGCCAGCAGGGCGACTAGCGAGGATGAGCAGTTCTTC. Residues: CASRATSEDEQFF.